This TCR beta chain was profiled in a study of blood T cells in healthy people across ages (dated by TCRdb to the mid-2010s). Context from the whole study: Template switching captured roughly one uniquely barcoded TCR beta cDNA molecule per two T cells in model experiments. The donors were split into four age groups: young (average about 15 years), middle-aged (about 40), aged (more than 60) and long-lived (roughly 77). Using deep sequencing normalized with unique cDNA molecular identifiers, the study measured how TCR beta repertoire diversity changes with age. Two additional independent replicas of 1 million unique cDNA reads from the same blood draw were analyzed for two donors (one aged 18 to 29 and one aged 80 or older). To avoid experimental bias, donors of different ages were randomly spread across the sequencing lanes. The paper's findings and limits, for the study overall: Estimates of total diversity from one million sequenced T cells were regarded as lower bounds and underestimates. The percentage of naive T cells measured by flow cytometry correlated strongly with observed TCR beta diversity. Because the CMV infection status of the donors was unknown, age-related changes in expanded clonotypes may potentially have been confounded. Observed TCR beta diversity per million T cells fell roughly linearly with age, and a significant reduction was already apparent by age approximately 40. The long-lived group showed more naive CD4+ T cells, fewer expanded clones and increased TCR diversity than the aged group, suggesting age selection. Because profiling used bulk unsorted PBMCs, naive and antigen-experienced compartments could not be compared conclusively.

The CDR3, from cysteine to phenylalanine, totals 15 residues. Only the CDR3 part of the read is kept: 45 bases, read in frame from the first base. Relative to germline, V is missing 4 bases and J is missing 4 bases, with 6 bases of the junction outside any gene match. Reading the germline V gene gives CDR1 SGHRS and CDR2 YFSETQ. The library was generated by 5' RACE. This sample was sequenced with an Illumina HiSeq 2500. A second PCR of about 6 to 12 cycles was run with a J-beta primer mix and a sample-barcoded 5' primer. A unique molecular identifier was introduced onto each TCR beta cDNA molecule by a template-switch 5' adaptor carrying 12 random nucleotides. Each sample yielded at least 2.5 million CDR3-containing paired-end reads. First-strand cDNA synthesis was performed from all RNA using the Mint cDNA synthesis kit, with priming by a TRBC-specific oligonucleotide. Following uracil-DNA glycosylase treatment, all cDNA underwent a first 18-cycle PCR with the universal primers M1SS and BC2_uni_R. From the authors' description of their analysis: For normalization, 1 million high-quality reads, each with a distinct molecular identifier, were randomly selected from each sample. Instead of being binned into consensus sequences, reads that shared molecular identifiers were thrown out. MiTCR, with a Q25 quality threshold and the strictest error-elimination algorithm, was used for CDR3 identification, clonotype clustering and error correction. A nonparametric unseen species model with Euler transformation was used to estimate a lower bound on total TCR beta diversity. The public reads were reanalyzed by TCRdb: fastp trimming at Q25, MiXCR alignment, in-frame beta chains only. Every distinct CDR3 protein forms one entry, paired with its most common genes and DNA. These V and J calls derive from TCRdb rather than the authors' analysis. Counted in this sample were 550,000 to 800,000 distinct CDR3 sequences; approximately 31% of them appeared once. The ten largest account for 15% to 19% of the sample.

Many counts were recorded for this clonotype. This receptor's antigen is unknown. Base-call qualities are not available, and no considerably larger clone is one nucleotide away. The 39 donors, aged about 6 to 100 years, were systemically healthy Caucasian individuals from Russia. Each donor gave roughly 11 milliliters of peripheral blood, drawn into EDTA-treated Vacutainer tubes. Ficoll-Paque density-gradient centrifugation was used to isolate PBMCs, with at least 7 million obtained per sample. Total RNA was extracted from PBMCs with Trizol reagent, with at least 5 micrograms obtained per sample. For every donor, flow cytometry on a PBMC aliquot measured the percentage of naive CD45RAhigh/CD27high T cells.

The origin of this receptor is an elderly woman in good health. Donor details come from another sample of the same person, matched by shared clones. The chain employs TRBV5-1 and TRBJ2-5; 11 bases in the junction line up with TRBD2. Sequencing was carried out using blood. CDR3 region: CASSPAGTSGETQYF. The nucleotide sequence reads as follows: TGCGCCAGCAGCCCTGCAGGGACTAGCGGAGAGACCCAGTACTTC.